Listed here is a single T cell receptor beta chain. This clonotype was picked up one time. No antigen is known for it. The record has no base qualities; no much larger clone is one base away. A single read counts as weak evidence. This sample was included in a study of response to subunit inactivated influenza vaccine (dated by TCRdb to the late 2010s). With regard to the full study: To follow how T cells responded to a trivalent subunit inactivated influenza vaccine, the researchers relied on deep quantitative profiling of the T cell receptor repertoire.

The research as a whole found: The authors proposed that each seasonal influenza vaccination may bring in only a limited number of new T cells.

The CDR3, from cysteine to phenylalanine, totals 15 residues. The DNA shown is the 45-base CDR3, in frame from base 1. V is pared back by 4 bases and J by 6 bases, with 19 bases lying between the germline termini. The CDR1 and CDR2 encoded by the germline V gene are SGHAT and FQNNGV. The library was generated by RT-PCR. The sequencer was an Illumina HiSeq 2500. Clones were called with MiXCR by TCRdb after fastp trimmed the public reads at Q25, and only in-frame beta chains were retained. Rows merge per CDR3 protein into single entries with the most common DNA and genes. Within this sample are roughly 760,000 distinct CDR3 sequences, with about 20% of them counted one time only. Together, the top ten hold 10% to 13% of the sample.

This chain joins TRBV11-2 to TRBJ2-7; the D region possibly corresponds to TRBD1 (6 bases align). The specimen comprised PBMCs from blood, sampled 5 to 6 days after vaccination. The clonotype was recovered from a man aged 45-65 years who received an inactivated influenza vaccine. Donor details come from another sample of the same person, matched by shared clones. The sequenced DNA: TGTGCCAGCAGCTCAAACACGGGACAAGCATTCGAGCAGTACTTC. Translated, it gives CASSSNTGQAFEQYF.